Listed here are 12 T cell receptor beta chains from one sample, sequenced in a study of blood T cell repertoires in COVID-19. Sequenced by immunoSEQ multiplex PCR; TCRdb stores in-frame clones only, minus some. The repertoire includes 250,000 to 350,000 clones, 75% to 90% of them detected once, and around 0.88% sits in the top ten. Sequencing was done on a sample of peripheral blood. Receptors originate from a man aged 25 to 45 with acute or convalescent COVID-19.

This chain uses TRBV30 with TRBJ2-7; TRBD1 agrees at 8 bases. Unmatched junction bases numbered 8, after V lost 4 bases and J lost 3 bases. CDR3 size: 14 residues. The V gene's germline CDR1 is GTSNPN and CDR2 SVGIG (reference sequence). CDR3 in amino acids: CAWIRAGGFYEQYF. CDR3 nucleotide sequence: TGTGCCTGGATCAGGGCAGGGGGCTTCTACGAGCAGTACTTC.

Concerning this clone: Distinct nucleotide sequences in the sample also encode this CDR3. The chain combines TRBV9 with TRBJ2-7; the match to TRBD2 covers 10 bases. Germline V gives CDR1 SGDLS, CDR2 YYNGEE. The CDR3 has 15 residues. Trimming took 0 bases from V and 4 from J; bases not matched to a gene: 4. The CDR3: CASSVGLAGAYEQYF. The CDR3 DNA reads as TGTGCCAGCAGCGTAGGCCTAGCGGGAGCTTACGAGCAGTACTTC.

This sequence joins TRBV5-1 and TRBJ2-5; D perhaps matches TRBD2 (6 bases). The CDR3 is 14 residues long. CDR1 is SGHRS, CDR2 YFSETQ, per germline. V was trimmed by 4 bases and J by 5 bases, leaving 15 bases between them. The CDR3 DNA is TGCGCCAGCAGCCCACTGACTAGGCAGGAGACCCAGTACTTC. This codes for CASSPLTRQETQYF.

The rearrangement uses TRBV2 and TRBJ2-3; TRBD2 is a possible D gene (6 bases). Trimming cost V 6 bases and J 6 bases, with 10 bases left between them. The CDR3 is 12 amino acids. Germline assignment: CDR1 SNHLY and CDR2 FYNNEI. The CDR3 region is CASSGTRDTQYF. The CDR3 DNA sequence: TGTGCCAGCAGCGGGACTCGGGATACGCAGTATTTT.

The CDR3 DNA reads as TGTGCCAGCAGCTCCGACCACGGGACAGGGGGTGGAAACACCATATATTTT. Protein: CASSSDHGTGGGNTIYF. This chain connects TRBV11-2 to TRBJ1-3, with 11 positions matching TRBD1. The V segment lost 4 bases and the J segment 3 bases; nucleotides outside the gene matches: 8. The CDR3 is 17 residues long. CDR1 and CDR2 (germline): SGHAT, FQNNGV.

This clone appeared a few times. This sequence joins TRBV28 and TRBJ1-5; tentatively, D is TRBD1 (5 bases). V was pared by 4 bases and J by 1 base, with 8 bases between. The germline CDR1 and CDR2 sequences are MDHEN and SYDVKM. CDR3 length: 14 residues. This chain's CDR3 is CASSYDRSNQPQHF. CDR3 bases: TGTGCCAGCAGTTACGACAGAAGCAATCAGCCCCAGCATTTT.

For the CDR3, the DNA is TGCAGCGCCATAGCGGGAGGGAGACACTCCTACAATGAGCAGTTCTTC. Encoded protein: CSAIAGGRHSYNEQFF. The chain employs TRBV29-1 and TRBJ2-1; the match to TRBD2 covers 11 bases. V was clipped by 7 bases and J by 0 bases; unmatched bases: 8. Germline assignment: CDR1 SQVTM and CDR2 ANQGSEA. There are 16 residues in the CDR3.

This rearrangement joins TRBV2 to TRBJ1-1; the D gene is possibly TRBD1 (5 bases). Germline V gene lookup returns CDR1 SNHLY and CDR2 FYNNEI. V was trimmed by 4 bases and J by 0 bases, leaving 9 bases between them. The CDR3 has 14 amino acids. In DNA, the CDR3 is TGTGCCAGCAGTGTTGACAGATTGAACACTGAAGCTTTCTTT. Translated, it gives CASSVDRLNTEAFF.

This chain connects TRBV9 to TRBJ1-3; possible D gene TRBD1, 5 bases. CDR3 length: 12 amino acids. CDR1 SGDLS and CDR2 YYNGEE come from the germline V gene. The germline V and J ends were trimmed by 3 bases and 9 bases, with 10 bases remaining between them. The CDR3 loop is CASSAVGGTIYF. For the CDR3, the DNA is TGTGCCAGCAGCGCCGTGGGGGGCACCATATATTTT.

This clone has a single count. The CDR3, as DNA: TGTGCCAGCAGCCAAAGGGGCTGGAACACTGAAGCTTTCTTT. It is translated as CASSQRGWNTEAFF. The chain joins TRBV14 to TRBJ1-1; TRBD1 is a possible D gene (5 bases). V was shortened by 2 bases and J by 1 base, with 8 bases between the two germline ends. The CDR3 sequence is 14 residues long. Germline loops: CDR1 SGHDN, CDR2 FVKESK.

This clone has just one count. The rearrangement uses TRBV28 and TRBJ2-3; TRBD2 is a possible D gene (5 bases). With 7 bases removed from V and 3 bases from J, the gap between germline ends came to 11 bases. CDR1 is MDHEN and CDR2 is SYDVKM in the germline V gene. The CDR3 is made up of 13 amino acids. CDR3: CASISGSTDTQYF. In nucleotides, the CDR3 is TGTGCCAGCATATCGGGGTCGACAGATACGCAGTATTTT.

This clone was seen just once. This chain connects TRBV5-1 to TRBJ1-3; D not certain. Between the trimmed V and J ends, which lost 0 bases and 3 bases, there was a span of 22 bases. The CDR3 runs 19 residues. Germline-derived CDR1 and CDR2 are SGHRS and YFSETQ. The CDR3 DNA reads TGCGCCAGCAGCTTGGGTTGGCGGCGGGTTGGAGCATTTGGAAACACCATATATTTT. Protein product: CASSLGWRRVGAFGNTIYF.